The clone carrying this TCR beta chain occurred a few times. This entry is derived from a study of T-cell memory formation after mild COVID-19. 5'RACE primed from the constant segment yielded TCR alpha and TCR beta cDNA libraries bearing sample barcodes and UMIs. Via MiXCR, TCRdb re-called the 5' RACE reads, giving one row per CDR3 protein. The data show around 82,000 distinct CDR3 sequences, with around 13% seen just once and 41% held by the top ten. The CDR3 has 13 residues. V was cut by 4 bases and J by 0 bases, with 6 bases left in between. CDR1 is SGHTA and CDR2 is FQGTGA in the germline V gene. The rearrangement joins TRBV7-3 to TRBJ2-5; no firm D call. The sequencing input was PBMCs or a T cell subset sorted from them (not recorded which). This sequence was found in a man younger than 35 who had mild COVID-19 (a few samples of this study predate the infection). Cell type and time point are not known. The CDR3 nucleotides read TGTGCCAGCAGCTCGTCAGACCAAGAGACCCAGTACTTC. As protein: CASSSSDQETQYF.